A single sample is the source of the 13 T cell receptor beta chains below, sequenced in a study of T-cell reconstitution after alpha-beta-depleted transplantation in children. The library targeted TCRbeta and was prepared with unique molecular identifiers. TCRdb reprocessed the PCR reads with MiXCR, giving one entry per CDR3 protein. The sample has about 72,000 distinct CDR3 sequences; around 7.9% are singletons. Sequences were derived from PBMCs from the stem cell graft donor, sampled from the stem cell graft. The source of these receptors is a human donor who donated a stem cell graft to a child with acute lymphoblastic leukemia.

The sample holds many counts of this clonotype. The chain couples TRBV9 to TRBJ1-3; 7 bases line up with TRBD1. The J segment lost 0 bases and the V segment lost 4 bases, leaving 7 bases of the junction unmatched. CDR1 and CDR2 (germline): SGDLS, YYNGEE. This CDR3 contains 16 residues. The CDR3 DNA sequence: TGTGCCAGCAGCCCTCGACAGGGCCTCTCTGGAAACACCATATATTTT. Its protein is CASSPRQGLSGNTIYF. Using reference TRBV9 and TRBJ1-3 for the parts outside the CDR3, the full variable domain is DSGVTQTPKHLITATGQRVTLRCSPRSGDLSVYWYQQSLDQGLQFLIQYYNGEERAKGNILERFSAQQFPDLHSELNLSSLELGDSALYFCASSPRQGLSGNTIYFGEGSWLTVV.

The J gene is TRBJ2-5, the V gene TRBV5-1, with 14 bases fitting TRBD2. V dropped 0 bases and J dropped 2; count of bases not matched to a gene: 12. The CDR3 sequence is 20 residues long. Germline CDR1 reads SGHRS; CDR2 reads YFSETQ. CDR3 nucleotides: TGCGCCAGCAGCTTGGGACTAGCGGGGGGGCAGGGGCGTCAACAAGAGACCCAGTACTTC. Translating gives CASSLGLAGGQGRQQETQYF.

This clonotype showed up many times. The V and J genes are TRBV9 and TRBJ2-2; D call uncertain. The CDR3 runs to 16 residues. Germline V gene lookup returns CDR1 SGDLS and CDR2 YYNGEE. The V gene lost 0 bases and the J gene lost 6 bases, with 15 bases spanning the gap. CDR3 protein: CASSVVLTRTPGELFF. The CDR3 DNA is TGTGCCAGCAGCGTAGTTCTGACGCGAACTCCCGGGGAGCTGTTTTTT.

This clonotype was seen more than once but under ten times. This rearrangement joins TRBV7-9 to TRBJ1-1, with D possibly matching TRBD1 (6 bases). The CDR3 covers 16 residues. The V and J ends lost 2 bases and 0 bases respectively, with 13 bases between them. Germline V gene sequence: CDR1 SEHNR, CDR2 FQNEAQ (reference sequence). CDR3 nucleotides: TGTGCCAGCAGCTTAAGGCAGGGGAAAATGAACACTGAAGCTTTCTTT. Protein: CASSLRQGKMNTEAFF.

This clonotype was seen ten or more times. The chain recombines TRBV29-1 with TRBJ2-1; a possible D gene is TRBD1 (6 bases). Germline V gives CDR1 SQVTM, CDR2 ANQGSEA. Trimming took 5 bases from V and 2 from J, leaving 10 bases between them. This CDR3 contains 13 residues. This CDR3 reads CSVPDRTYNEQFF. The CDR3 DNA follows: TGCAGCGTTCCAGACAGGACCTACAATGAGCAGTTCTTC.

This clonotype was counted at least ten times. The CDR3 bases are TGTGCCAGCAGTTACTCCGTGGGGGGGTACTATGGCTACACCTTC. Its protein product is CASSYSVGGYYGYTF. This rearrangement joins TRBV6-5 to TRBJ1-2, with D perhaps matching TRBD1 (5 bases). The CDR3 is 15 amino acids. Trimming removed 0 bases at V and 3 bases at J, with 11 bases between. CDR1 is MNHEY, CDR2 SVGAGI, per germline.

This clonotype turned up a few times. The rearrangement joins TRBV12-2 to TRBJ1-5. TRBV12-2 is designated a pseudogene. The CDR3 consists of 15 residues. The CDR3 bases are TGTGCAAGTCGCTTAGATTCCGGGGGGGATCAGCCCCAGCATTTT. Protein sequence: CASRLDSGGDQPQHF.

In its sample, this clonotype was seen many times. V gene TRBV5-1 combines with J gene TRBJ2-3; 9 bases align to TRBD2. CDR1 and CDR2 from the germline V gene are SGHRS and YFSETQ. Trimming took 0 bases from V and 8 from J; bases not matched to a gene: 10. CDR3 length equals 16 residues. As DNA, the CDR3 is TGCGCCAGCAGCTTGGGATTAGCGGGGGCGTCGGCTACGCAGTATTTT. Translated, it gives CASSLGLAGASATQYF.

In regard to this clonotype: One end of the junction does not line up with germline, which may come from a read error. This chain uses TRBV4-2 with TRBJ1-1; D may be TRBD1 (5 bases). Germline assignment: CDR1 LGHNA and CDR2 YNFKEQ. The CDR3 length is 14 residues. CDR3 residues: CASSQDRGFSEPFF. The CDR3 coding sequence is TGTGCCAGCAGCCAAGATCGGGGGTTCTCTGAACCTTTCTTT.

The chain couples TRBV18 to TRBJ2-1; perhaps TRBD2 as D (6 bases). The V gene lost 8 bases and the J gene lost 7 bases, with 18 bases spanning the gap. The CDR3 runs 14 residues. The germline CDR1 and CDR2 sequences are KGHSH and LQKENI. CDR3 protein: CASASSGDRNEQFF. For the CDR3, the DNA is TGTGCCAGCGCTTCCTCGGGGGATAGGAATGAGCAGTTCTTC.

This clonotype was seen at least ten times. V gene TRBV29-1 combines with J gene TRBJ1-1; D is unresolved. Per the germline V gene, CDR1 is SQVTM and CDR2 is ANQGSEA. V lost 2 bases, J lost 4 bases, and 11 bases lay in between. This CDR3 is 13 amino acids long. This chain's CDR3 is CSVELGIGTEAFF. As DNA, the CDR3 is TGCAGCGTTGAACTGGGGATTGGCACTGAAGCTTTCTTT. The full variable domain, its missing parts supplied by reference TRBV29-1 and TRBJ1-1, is SAVISQKPSRDICQRGTSLTIQCQVDSQVTMMFWYRQQPGQSLTLIATANQGSEATYESGFVIDKFPISRPNLTFSTLTVSNMSPEDSSIYLCSVELGIGTEAFFGQGTRLTVV.

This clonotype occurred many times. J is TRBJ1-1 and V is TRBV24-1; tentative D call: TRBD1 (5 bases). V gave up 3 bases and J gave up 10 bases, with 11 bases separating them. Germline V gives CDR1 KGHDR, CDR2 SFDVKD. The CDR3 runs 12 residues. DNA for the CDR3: TGTGCCACCAGTGATCGGGGGGGTAGAGCTTTCTTT. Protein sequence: CATSDRGGRAFF.

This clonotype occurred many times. The CDR3 here is CASSLAGGGSNEQFF. The DNA for the CDR3 is TGCGCCAGCAGCTTGGCCGGGGGAGGGTCCAATGAGCAGTTCTTC. The chain is built from TRBV5-1 and TRBJ2-1; TRBD2 matches 7 bases. This CDR3 has 15 amino acids. CDR1 is SGHRS, CDR2 YFSETQ, per germline. The V gene end was trimmed by 0 bases and the J gene end by 6 bases; junction bases not matched to a gene: 6.